The clone carrying this T cell receptor (beta chain) was counted many times. The data are from a study of T cell repertoires in cytomegalovirus infection. The CDR3 has 14 residues. Germline trimming cut 4 bases from V and 2 bases from J; bases unmatched to any gene: 4. Looked up from germline, CDR1 is DFQATT and CDR2 is SNEGSKA (reference sequence). TCRdb passed the reads through MiXCR, listing each CDR3 protein once. The sample comprises around 210,000 distinct CDR3 sequences, 6.5% of which are singletons, and 6.5% rests with the top ten. The clonotype was recovered from a human donor in good health (CMV status not recorded). Some clones in this sample may be carry-over from other donors' samples. The material sequenced was PBMCs. The rearrangement uses TRBV20-1 and TRBJ2-2; the match to TRBD1 covers 7 bases. This chain's CDR3 is CSANHRGNTGELFF. The CDR3, as DNA: TGCAGTGCTAACCACAGGGGAAACACCGGGGAGCTGTTTTTT.